This note documents a single TCR beta chain sequence. Its antigen is unidentified. The CDR3 contains 17 residues. CDR1 is SGHTA and CDR2 is FQGNSA in the germline V gene. The junction had 6 bases not matched to a gene; V was cut back by 2 bases and J by 5 bases. This specimen belongs to a study of CD8 T cells in ankylosing spondylitis. Study-wide results and limits: In peripheral blood, disease-linked CD8+ clones occurred at relatively low frequencies.

As the method for making TCR beta libraries, quantitative 5'-RACE with molecular barcodes was used. TCRdb recomputed calls from the 5' RACE reads with MiXCR, one row per CDR3 protein. Found here are 180,000 or so distinct CDR3 sequences, about 9.9% of them singletons; the top ten hold 25% to 35%. The specimen was blood, either unsorted or a sorted T cell fraction (not recorded which). This chain joins TRBV7-2 and TRBJ2-5, with 15 bases that match TRBD2. This receptor was taken from a male donor with ankylosing spondylitis or in good health (not recorded which). CDR3 sequence reads: CASSLTGLAGGPETQYF. The CDR3 DNA is TGTGCCAGCAGCTTAACCGGACTAGCGGGGGGGCCGGAGACCCAGTACTTC.